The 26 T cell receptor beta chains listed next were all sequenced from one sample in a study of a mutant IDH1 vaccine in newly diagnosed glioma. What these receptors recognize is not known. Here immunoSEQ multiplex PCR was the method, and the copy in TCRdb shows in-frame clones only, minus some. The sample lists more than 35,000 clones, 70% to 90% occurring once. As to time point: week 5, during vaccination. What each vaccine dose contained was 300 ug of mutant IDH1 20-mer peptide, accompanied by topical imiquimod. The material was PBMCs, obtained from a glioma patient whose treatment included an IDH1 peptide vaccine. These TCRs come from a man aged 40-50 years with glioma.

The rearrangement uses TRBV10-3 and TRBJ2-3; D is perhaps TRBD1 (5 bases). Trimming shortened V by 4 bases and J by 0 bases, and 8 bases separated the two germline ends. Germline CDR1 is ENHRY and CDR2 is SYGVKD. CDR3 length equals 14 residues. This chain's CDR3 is CAISGGLSTDTQYF. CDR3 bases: TGTGCCATCAGTGGGGGCCTGAGCACAGATACGCAGTATTTT.

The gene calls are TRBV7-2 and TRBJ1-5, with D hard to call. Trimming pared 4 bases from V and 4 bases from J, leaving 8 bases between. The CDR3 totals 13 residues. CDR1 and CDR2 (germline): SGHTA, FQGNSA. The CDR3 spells CASSSNGNQPQHF. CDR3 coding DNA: TGTGCCAGCAGCTCAAACGGGAATCAGCCCCAGCATTTT.

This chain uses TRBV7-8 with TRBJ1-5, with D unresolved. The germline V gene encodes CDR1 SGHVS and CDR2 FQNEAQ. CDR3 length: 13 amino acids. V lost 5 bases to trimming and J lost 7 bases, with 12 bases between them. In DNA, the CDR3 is TGTGCCAGCAGCCCGGAGAATTTCCAGCCCCAGCATTTT. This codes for CASSPENFQPQHF.

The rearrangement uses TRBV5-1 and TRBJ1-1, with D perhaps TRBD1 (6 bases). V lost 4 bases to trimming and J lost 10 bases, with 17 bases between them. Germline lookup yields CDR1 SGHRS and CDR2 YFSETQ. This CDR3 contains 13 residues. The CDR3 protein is CASSPDGRGGAFF. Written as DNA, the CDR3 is TGCGCCAGCAGCCCGGACGGCCGAGGGGGAGCTTTCTTT.

The CDR3 is CASRRSNSGNTIYF. The DNA for the CDR3 is TGTGCCAGCAGGAGAAGCAACTCTGGAAACACCATATATTTT. The V and J genes are TRBV6-5 and TRBJ1-3; D is undetermined. CDR3 length: 14 residues. The V and J ends lost 6 bases and 0 bases respectively, with 9 bases between them. Germline V CDR1 and CDR2: MNHEY, SVGAGI.

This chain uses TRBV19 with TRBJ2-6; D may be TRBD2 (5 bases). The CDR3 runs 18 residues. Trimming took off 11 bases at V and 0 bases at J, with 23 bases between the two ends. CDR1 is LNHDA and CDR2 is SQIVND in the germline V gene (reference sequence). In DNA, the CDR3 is TGTGCCTCCAACCTCCGATCAACTAGACTCTCTGGGGCCAACGTCCTGACTTTC. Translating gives CASNLRSTRLSGANVLTF. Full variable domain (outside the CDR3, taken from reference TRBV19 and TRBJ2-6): DGGITQSPKYLFRKEGQNVTLSCEQNLNHDAMYWYRQDPGQGLRLIYYSQIVNDFQKGDIAEGYSVSREKKESFPLTVTSAQKNPTAFYLCASNLRSTRLSGANVLTFGAGSRLTVL.

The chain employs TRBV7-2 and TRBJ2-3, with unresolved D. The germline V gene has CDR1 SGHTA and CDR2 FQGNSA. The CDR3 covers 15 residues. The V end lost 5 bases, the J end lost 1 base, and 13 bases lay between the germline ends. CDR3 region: CASSARRVGTDTQYF. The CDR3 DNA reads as TGTGCCAGCAGCGCAAGAAGAGTCGGCACAGATACGCAGTATTTT.

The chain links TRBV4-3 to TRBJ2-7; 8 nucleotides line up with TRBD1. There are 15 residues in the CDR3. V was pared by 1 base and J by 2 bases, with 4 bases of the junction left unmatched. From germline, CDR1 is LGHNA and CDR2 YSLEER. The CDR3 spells CASSQVQGAAYEQYF. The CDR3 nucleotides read TGCGCCAGCAGCCAAGTTCAGGGGGCCGCCTACGAGCAGTACTTC.

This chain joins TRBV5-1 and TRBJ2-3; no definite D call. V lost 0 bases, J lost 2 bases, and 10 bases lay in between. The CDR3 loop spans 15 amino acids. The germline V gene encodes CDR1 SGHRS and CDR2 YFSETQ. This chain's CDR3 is CASSLAGPFTDTQYF. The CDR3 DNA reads TGCGCCAGCAGCTTGGCCGGACCGTTCACAGATACGCAGTATTTT.

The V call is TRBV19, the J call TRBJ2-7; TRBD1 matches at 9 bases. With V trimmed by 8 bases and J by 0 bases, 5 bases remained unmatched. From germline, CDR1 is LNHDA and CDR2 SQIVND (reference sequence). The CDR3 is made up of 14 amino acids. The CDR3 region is CASRRQGGSYEQYF. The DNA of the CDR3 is TGTGCCAGTCGTAGACAGGGGGGCTCCTACGAGCAGTACTTC. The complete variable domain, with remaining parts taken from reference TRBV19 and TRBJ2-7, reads DGGITQSPKYLFRKEGQNVTLSCEQNLNHDAMYWYRQDPGQGLRLIYYSQIVNDFQKGDIAEGYSVSREKKESFPLTVTSAQKNPTAFYLCASRRQGGSYEQYFGPGTRLTVT.

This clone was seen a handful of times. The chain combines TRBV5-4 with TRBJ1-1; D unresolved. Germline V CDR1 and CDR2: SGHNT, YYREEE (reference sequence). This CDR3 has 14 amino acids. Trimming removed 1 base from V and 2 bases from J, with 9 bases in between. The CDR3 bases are TGTGCCAGCAGCTTGAGTGCAGTCAACACTGAAGCTTTCTTT. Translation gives CASSLSAVNTEAFF.

The CDR3 loop reads CASSLEPAYGGYEQFF. The CDR3, as DNA: TGTGCCAGCAGCTTGGAACCGGCGTATGGGGGATATGAGCAGTTCTTC. The chain couples TRBV7-9 to TRBJ2-1; D possibly matches TRBD1 or TRBD2 (5 bases each). Looked up from germline, CDR1 is SEHNR and CDR2 is FQNEAQ (reference sequence). Trimming cost V 3 bases and J 8 bases, with 20 bases left between them. The CDR3 has 16 amino acids.

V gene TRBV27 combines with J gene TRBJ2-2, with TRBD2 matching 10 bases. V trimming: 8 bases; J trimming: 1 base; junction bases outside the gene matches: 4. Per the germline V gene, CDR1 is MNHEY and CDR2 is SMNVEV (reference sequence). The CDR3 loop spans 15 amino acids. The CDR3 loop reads CASRIAGGNTGELFF. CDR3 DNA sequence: TGTGCCAGCCGAATAGCGGGAGGGAACACCGGGGAGCTGTTTTTT.

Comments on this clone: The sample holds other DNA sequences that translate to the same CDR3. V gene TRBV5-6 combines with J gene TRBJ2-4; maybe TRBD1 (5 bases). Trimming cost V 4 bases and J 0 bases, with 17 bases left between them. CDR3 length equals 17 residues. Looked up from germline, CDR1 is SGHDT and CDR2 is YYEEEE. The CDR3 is CASSLKGVPLAKNIQYF. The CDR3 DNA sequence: TGTGCCAGCAGCCTCAAAGGGGTGCCACTAGCCAAAAACATTCAGTACTTC.

CDR3 in amino acids: CASSQDRGSYEQYF. CDR3 coding DNA: TGTGCCAGCAGCCAGGACAGGGGATCCTACGAGCAGTACTTC. The chain links TRBV5-4 to TRBJ2-7; 9 bases are a match to TRBD1. The CDR3 sequence is 14 residues long. CDR1 and CDR2 (germline): SGHNT, YYREEE (reference sequence). With 4 bases clipped from V and 1 base from J, the junction kept 3 bases outside the gene matches. Based on the CDR3 plus reference TRBV5-4 and TRBJ2-7, the full variable domain is ETGVTQSPTHLIKTRGQQVTLRCSSQSGHNTVSWYQQALGQGPQFIFQYYREEENGRGNFPPRFSGLQFPNYSSELNVNALELDDSALYLCASSQDRGSYEQYFGPGTRLTVT.

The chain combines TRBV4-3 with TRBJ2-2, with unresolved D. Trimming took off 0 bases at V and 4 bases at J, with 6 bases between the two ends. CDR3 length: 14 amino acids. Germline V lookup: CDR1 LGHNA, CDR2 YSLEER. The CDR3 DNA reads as TGCGCCAGCAGCCAAGATGCAGCCACCGGGGAGCTGTTTTTT. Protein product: CASSQDAATGELFF.

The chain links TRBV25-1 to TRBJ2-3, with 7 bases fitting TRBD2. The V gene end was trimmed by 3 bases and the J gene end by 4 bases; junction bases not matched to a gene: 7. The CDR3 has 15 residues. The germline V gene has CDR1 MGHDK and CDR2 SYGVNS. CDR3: CASSDRSGPSDTQYF. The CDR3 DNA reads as TGTGCCAGCAGTGATCGTAGCGGGCCCTCAGATACGCAGTATTTT.

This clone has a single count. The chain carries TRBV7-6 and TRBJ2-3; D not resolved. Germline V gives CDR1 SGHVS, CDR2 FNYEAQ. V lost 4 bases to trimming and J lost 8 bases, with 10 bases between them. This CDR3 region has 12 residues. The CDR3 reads CASSSPIGTQYF. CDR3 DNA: TGTGCCAGCAGCTCCCCGATAGGTACGCAGTATTTT.

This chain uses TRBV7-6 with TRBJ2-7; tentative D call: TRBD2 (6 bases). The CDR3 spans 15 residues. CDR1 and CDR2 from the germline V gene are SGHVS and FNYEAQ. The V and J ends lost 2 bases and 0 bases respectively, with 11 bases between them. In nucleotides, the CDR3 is TGTGCCAGCAGCTTAATGGACGGGAGCTCCTACGAGCAGTACTTC. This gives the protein CASSLMDGSSYEQYF. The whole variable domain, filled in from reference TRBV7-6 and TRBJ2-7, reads GAGVSQSPRYKVTKRGQDVALRCDPISGHVSLYWYRQALGQGPEFLTYFNYEAQQDKSGLPNDRFSAERPEGSISTLTIQRTEQRDSAMYRCASSLMDGSSYEQYFGPGTRLTVT.

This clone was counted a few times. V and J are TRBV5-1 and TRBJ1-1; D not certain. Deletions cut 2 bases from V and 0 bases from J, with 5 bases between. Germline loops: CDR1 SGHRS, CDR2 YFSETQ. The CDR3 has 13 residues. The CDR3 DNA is TGCGCCAGCAGCTTAATGTTGAACACTGAAGCTTTCTTT. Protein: CASSLMLNTEAFF.

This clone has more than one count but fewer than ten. CDR3 DNA sequence: TGTGCCGGCTCCGGGGCCCCCAATGAGCAGTTCTTC. Encoded protein: CAGSGAPNEQFF. This chain connects TRBV5-5 to TRBJ2-1; D possibly matches TRBD1 or TRBD2 (5 bases each). V was shortened by 10 bases and J by 6 bases, with 14 bases between the two germline ends. CDR3 size: 12 residues. The germline CDR1 and CDR2 sequences are SGHKS and YYEKEE (reference sequence).

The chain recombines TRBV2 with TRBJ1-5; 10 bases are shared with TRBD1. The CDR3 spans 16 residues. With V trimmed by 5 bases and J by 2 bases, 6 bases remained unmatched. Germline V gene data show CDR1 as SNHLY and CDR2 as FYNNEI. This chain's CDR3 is CASSQMGTGGNQPQHF. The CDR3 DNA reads TGTGCCAGCAGTCAAATGGGGACAGGGGGCAATCAGCCCCAGCATTTT.

The CDR3 here is CASSIATMGTDTQYF. The CDR3 coding sequence is TGTGCCAGTAGTATCGCGACCATGGGCACAGATACGCAGTATTTT. The gene calls are TRBV19 and TRBJ2-3; D gene unclear. The V end lost 3 bases, the J end lost 1 base, and 11 bases lay between the germline ends. The CDR3 extends over 15 amino acids. In germline, CDR1 is LNHDA, CDR2 SQIVND (reference sequence). Combining the CDR3 with reference TRBV19 and TRBJ2-3 gives the whole variable domain DGGITQSPKYLFRKEGQNVTLSCEQNLNHDAMYWYRQDPGQGLRLIYYSQIVNDFQKGDIAEGYSVSREKKESFPLTVTSAQKNPTAFYLCASSIATMGTDTQYFGPGTRLTVL.

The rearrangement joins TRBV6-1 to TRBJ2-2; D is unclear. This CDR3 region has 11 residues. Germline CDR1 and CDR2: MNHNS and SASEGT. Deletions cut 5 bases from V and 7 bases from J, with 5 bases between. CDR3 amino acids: CASSRYGELFF. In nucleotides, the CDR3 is TGTGCCAGCAGTAGATACGGGGAGCTGTTTTTT.

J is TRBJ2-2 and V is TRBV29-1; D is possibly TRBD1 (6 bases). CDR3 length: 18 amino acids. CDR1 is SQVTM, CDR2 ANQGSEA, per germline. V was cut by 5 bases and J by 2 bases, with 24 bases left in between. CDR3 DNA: TGCAGCGTTCAAAAGGGCAGGGGTCTACAACAAAACACCGGGGAGCTGTTTTTT. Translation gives CSVQKGRGLQQNTGELFF.

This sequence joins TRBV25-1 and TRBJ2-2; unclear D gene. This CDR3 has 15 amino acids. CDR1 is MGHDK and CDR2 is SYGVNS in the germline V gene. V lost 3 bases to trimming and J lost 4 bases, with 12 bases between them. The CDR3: CASSEQKQSTGELFF. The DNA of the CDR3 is TGTGCCAGCAGTGAGCAAAAGCAGTCCACCGGGGAGCTGTTTTTT.